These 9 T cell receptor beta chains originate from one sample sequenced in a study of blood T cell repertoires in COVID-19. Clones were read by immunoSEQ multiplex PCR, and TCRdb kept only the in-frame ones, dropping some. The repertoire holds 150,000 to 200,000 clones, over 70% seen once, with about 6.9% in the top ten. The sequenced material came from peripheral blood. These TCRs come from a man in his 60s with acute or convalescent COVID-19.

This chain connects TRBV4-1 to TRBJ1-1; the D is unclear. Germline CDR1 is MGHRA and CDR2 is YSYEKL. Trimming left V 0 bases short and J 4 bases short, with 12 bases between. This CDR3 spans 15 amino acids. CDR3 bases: TGCGCCAGCAGCCAAGATATCAACGTACTCACTGAAGCTTTCTTT. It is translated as CASSQDINVLTEAFF.

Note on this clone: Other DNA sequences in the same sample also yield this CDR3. In nucleotides, the CDR3 is TGCGCCAGCAGCTTAGCGGGAAACACTGAAGCTTTCTTT. The encoded protein is CASSLAGNTEAFF. V is TRBV5-1 and J is TRBJ1-1; D unclear. Between the trimmed V and J ends, which lost 2 bases and 2 bases, there was a span of 7 bases. The CDR3 covers 13 residues. CDR1 is SGHRS and CDR2 is YFSETQ in the germline V gene.

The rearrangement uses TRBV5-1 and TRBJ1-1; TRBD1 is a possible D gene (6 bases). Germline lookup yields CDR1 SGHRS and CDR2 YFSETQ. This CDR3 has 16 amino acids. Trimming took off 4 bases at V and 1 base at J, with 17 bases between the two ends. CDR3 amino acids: CASSKGPGTWNTEAFF. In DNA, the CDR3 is TGCGCCAGCAGCAAAGGTCCCGGGACATGGAACACTGAAGCTTTCTTT.

The DNA for the CDR3 is TGTGCCAGCAGCACCGAGATTAGTAGCTCCTACAATGAGCAGTTCTTC. Translated, it gives CASSTEISSSYNEQFF. The chain combines TRBV9 with TRBJ2-1, with D uncertain. CDR1 and CDR2 from the germline V gene are SGDLS and YYNGEE. V was cut by 4 bases and J by 0 bases, with 14 bases left in between. The CDR3 runs to 16 residues.

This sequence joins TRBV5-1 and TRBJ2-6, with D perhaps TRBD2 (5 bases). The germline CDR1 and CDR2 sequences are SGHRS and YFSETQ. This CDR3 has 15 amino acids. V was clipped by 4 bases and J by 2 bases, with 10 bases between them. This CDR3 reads CASSRGATGANVLTF. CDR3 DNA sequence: TGCGCCAGCAGCCGGGGTGCCACTGGGGCCAACGTCCTGACTTTC. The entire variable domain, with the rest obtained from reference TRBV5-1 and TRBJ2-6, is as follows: KAGVTQTPRYLIKTRGQQVTLSCSPISGHRSVSWYQQTPGQGLQFLFEYFSETQRNKGNFPGRFSGRQFSNSRSEMNVSTLELGDSALYLCASSRGATGANVLTFGAGSRLTVL.

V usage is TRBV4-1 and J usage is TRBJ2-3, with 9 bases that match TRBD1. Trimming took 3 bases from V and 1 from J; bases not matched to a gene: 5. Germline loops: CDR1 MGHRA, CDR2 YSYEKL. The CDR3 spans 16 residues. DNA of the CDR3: TGCGCCAGCAGCCAGACGACAGGGGGACGCACAGATACGCAGTATTTT. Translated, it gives CASSQTTGGRTDTQYF.

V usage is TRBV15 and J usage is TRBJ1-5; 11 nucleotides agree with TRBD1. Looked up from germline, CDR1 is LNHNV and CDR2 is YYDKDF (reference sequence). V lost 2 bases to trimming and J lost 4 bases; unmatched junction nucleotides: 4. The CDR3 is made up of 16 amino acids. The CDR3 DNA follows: TGTGCCACCAGCAGATTCGGACAGGGGGCAAATCAGCCCCAGCATTTT. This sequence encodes CATSRFGQGANQPQHF.

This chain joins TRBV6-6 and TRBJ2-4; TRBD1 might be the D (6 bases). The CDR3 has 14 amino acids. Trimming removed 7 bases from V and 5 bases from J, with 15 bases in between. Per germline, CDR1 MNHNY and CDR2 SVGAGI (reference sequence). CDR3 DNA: TGTGCCAGCAACCTTCCGGGACAAGAAAACATTCAGTACTTC. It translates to CASNLPGQENIQYF.

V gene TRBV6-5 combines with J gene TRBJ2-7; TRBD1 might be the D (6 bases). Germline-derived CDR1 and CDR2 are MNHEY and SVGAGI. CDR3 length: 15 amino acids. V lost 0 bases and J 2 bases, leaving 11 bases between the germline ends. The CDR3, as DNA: TGTGCCAGCAGTTACTCGGTCAGGGGTACCTACGAGCAGTACTTC. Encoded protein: CASSYSVRGTYEQYF.